This passage covers 12 T cell receptor beta chains from one sample sequenced in a study of neurological immune-mediated disorders. One entry per CDR3 protein, called by TCRdb with MiXCR from the 5' RACE reads. The sample consists of roughly 90,000 distinct CDR3 sequences, around 3.5% of them appearing once. The source material was PBMCs. These receptors came from a woman in her forties or fifties with multiple sclerosis.

This clonotype was found many times. The V gene is TRBV3-1, the J gene TRBJ2-2; D ambiguous. CDR1 and CDR2 from the germline V gene are LGHDT and YNNKEL (reference sequence). The CDR3 consists of 12 residues. Trimming took 0 bases from V and 4 from J, leaving 0 bases between them. The chain's CDR3 is CASSQDTGELFF. The CDR3 DNA is TGTGCCAGCAGCCAAGACACCGGGGAGCTGTTTTTT.

This clonotype was seen at least ten times. The rearrangement links TRBV12-3 or TRBV12-4 to TRBJ2-7; a weak D match, TRBD1 (7 bases). Trimming pared 5 bases from V and 0 bases from J, leaving 17 bases between. This CDR3 spans 16 amino acids. As DNA, the CDR3 is TGTGCCAGCAGTCAGGGGGGCAGGCGGGCCTCCTACGAGCAGTACTTC. It specifies CASSQGGRRASYEQYF.

This clonotype was recorded many times. The chain links TRBV10-3 to TRBJ1-5, with D maybe TRBD1 (6 bases). This CDR3 region has 16 residues. CDR1 is ENHRY, CDR2 SYGVKD, per germline. The germline V and J ends were trimmed by 0 bases and 2 bases, with 11 bases remaining between them. The CDR3 spells CAISESSGVGNQPQHF. Written as DNA, the CDR3 is TGTGCCATCAGTGAGTCATCAGGGGTTGGCAATCAGCCCCAGCATTTT.

This clonotype has a count of ten or more. This chain connects TRBV15 to TRBJ2-1; tentatively, D is TRBD1 (6 bases). Germline V lookup: CDR1 LNHNV, CDR2 YYDKDF (reference sequence). V gave up 0 bases and J gave up 9 bases, with 15 bases separating them. This CDR3 is built from 15 residues. For the CDR3, the DNA is TGTGCCACCAGCAGAGATCAGGGACATACGGGTGAGCAGTTCTTC. Its translation is CATSRDQGHTGEQFF.

This clonotype was recorded at least ten times. The V call is TRBV20-1, the J call TRBJ2-1; the match to TRBD2 covers 11 bases. Germline-derived CDR1 and CDR2 are DFQATT and SNEGSKA (reference sequence). V lost 4 bases, J lost 3 bases, and 2 bases stayed unmatched. This CDR3 spans 14 amino acids. The CDR3 here is CSANSGGDYNEQFF. In DNA form, the CDR3 reads TGCAGTGCTAATAGCGGGGGGGACTACAATGAGCAGTTCTTC.

This clonotype has at least ten counts. This chain joins TRBV7-2 and TRBJ2-5; TRBD2 aligns across 7 bases. V was pared by 7 bases and J by 3 bases, with 14 bases of the junction left unmatched. This CDR3 has 16 amino acids. Germline CDR1 is SGHTA and CDR2 is FQGNSA. The CDR3 DNA follows: TGTGCCAGCACCGCCCGCCGCTTGGGGGGGAAAGAGACCCAGTACTTC. Amino acid sequence: CASTARRLGGKETQYF.

The table lists this clonotype with many counts. This chain joins TRBV5-1 and TRBJ1-1; D is unclear. Trimming took 1 base from V and 3 from J, leaving 19 bases between them. The V gene's germline CDR1 is SGHRS and CDR2 YFSETQ. This CDR3 contains 17 residues. DNA for the CDR3: TGCGCCAGCAGCTTGTTGTCGGGCGGGCCCCGTGACACTGAAGCTTTCTTT. The encoded protein is CASSLLSGGPRDTEAFF.

There are many counts of this clonotype. The chain combines TRBV6-6 with TRBJ2-5; TRBD2 is a possible D gene (5 bases). Germline V CDR1 and CDR2: MNHNY, SVGAGI (reference sequence). V was trimmed by 4 bases and J by 5 bases, leaving 8 bases between them. There are 12 residues in the CDR3. CDR3 in amino acids: CASSFGLETQYF. CDR3 DNA sequence: TGTGCCAGCAGTTTCGGACTTGAGACCCAGTACTTC.

This clonotype was seen ten or more times. CDR3 in amino acids: CASSQDSGGGFAEAFF. The CDR3 DNA is TGTGCCAGCAGCCAAGACTCAGGGGGAGGGTTCGCTGAAGCTTTCTTT. The chain recombines TRBV3-1 with TRBJ1-1; 7 bases match TRBD1. CDR1 and CDR2 from the germline V gene are LGHDT and YNNKEL (reference sequence). V lost 0 bases and J lost 6; bases outside the gene matches: 10. The CDR3 runs to 16 residues.

Many counts were recorded for this clonotype. The chain recombines TRBV9 with TRBJ2-2; D unresolved. The CDR3 is 18 residues long. Trimming shortened V by 4 bases and J by 4 bases, and 23 bases separated the two germline ends. Germline V gene lookup returns CDR1 SGDLS and CDR2 YYNGEE. The CDR3 coding sequence is TGTGCCAGCAGCTTTCGGCCTCTTTTGAGGATGGGCACCGGGGAGCTGTTTTTT. It specifies CASSFRPLLRMGTGELFF.

This clonotype was counted many times. V usage is TRBV6-2 or TRBV6-3 and J usage is TRBJ2-5, with TRBD2 matching over 10 bases. The CDR3 extends over 14 amino acids. Germline V gene data show CDR1 as MNHEY and CDR2 as SVGEGT. Trimming at V came to 6 bases and at J to 1 base, leaving 2 bases not matched to a gene. This CDR3 reads CASRLAGFQETQYF. CDR3 DNA: TGTGCCAGCAGACTAGCGGGGTTCCAAGAGACCCAGTACTTC.

There are many counts of this clonotype. V gene TRBV12-3 or TRBV12-4 combines with J gene TRBJ2-7; D might be TRBD2 (6 bases). V dropped 5 bases and J dropped 3 bases, with 11 bases sitting between them. This CDR3 is built from 13 residues. The CDR3 coding sequence is TGTGCCAGCAGTCGGGACTGGGGCTACGAGCAGTACTTC. It is translated as CASSRDWGYEQYF.